Presented here are 26 T cell receptor beta chains from one specimen sequenced in a study of cytotoxic CD8 clonotypes in ibrutinib-treated CLL. Here immunoSEQ multiplex PCR was the method, and the copy in TCRdb shows in-frame clones only, minus some. In the table there are some 120,000 clones, 50% to 65% of which are singletons. Sequences were derived from PBMCs, sampled after 24 months of ibrutinib treatment. These receptors were obtained from a human donor with chronic lymphocytic leukemia.

The J gene is TRBJ2-2, the V gene TRBV9, with TRBD2 as a possible D gene (6 bases). The germline CDR1 and CDR2 sequences are SGDLS and YYNGEE. V lost 0 bases and J lost 6, with 12 bases in between. The CDR3 is 15 residues long. DNA for the CDR3: TGTGCCAGCAGCGTAGGCCTAGCGTTATCCGGGGAGCTGTTTTTT. This sequence encodes CASSVGLALSGELFF.

In its sample, this clone was seen a few times. V gene TRBV5-6 combines with J gene TRBJ2-2; possible D gene TRBD2, 5 bases. Germline V gene lookup returns CDR1 SGHDT and CDR2 YYEEEE. The V and J ends lost 3 bases and 8 bases respectively, with 8 bases between them. There are 12 residues in the CDR3. CDR3 nucleotides: TGTGCCAGCAGCTCCTTAGCGGGGGAGCTGTTTTTT. This codes for CASSSLAGELFF.

V usage is TRBV5-5 and J usage is TRBJ2-7, with 9 bases aligning to TRBD1. The germline CDR1 and CDR2 sequences are SGHKS and YYEKEE (reference sequence). The trim removed 4 bases at V and 2 bases at J, leaving 7 bases unmatched. The CDR3 runs 15 residues. CDR3 sequence (DNA): TGTGCCAGCAGCCCAACGGACAGGGGTACCTACGAGCAGTACTTC. Translating it yields CASSPTDRGTYEQYF.

The CDR3 DNA is TGCAGCGTTGCCCAGGGGGTGGGATTAACTGAAGCTTTCTTT. Residues: CSVAQGVGLTEAFF. The chain links TRBV29-1 to TRBJ1-1; 7 bases fit TRBD1. The ends lost 4 bases at V and 5 bases at J; junction bases unmatched: 10. Germline lookup yields CDR1 SQVTM and CDR2 ANQGSEA. This CDR3 is 14 amino acids long.

The chain joins TRBV2 to TRBJ1-5; 10 bases map to TRBD1. Trimming took 6 bases from V and 2 from J; bases not matched to a gene: 4. The germline V gene encodes CDR1 SNHLY and CDR2 FYNNEI. CDR3 size: 15 residues. DNA of the CDR3: TGTGCCAGCAGGTCCGGGACAGGGGGCAATCAGCCCCAGCATTTT. Its translation is CASRSGTGGNQPQHF.

The chain employs TRBV12-5 and TRBJ2-7; no clear D. Trimming left V 0 bases short and J 2 bases short, with 20 bases between. The germline gives CDR1 LGHNT, CDR2 FRNRAP. This CDR3 spans 18 amino acids. The CDR3 reads CASGLVRSNGFWAYEQYF. Here the CDR3 DNA reads TGTGCTAGTGGTTTGGTACGGTCCAATGGGTTCTGGGCCTACGAGCAGTACTTC.

The chain links TRBV9 to TRBJ2-2; 8 positions match TRBD2. With V trimmed by 0 bases and J by 0 bases, 1 base remained unmatched. Germline loops: CDR1 SGDLS, CDR2 YYNGEE. This CDR3 has 16 amino acids. CDR3 sequence: CASSVGTSSNTGELFF. The CDR3 DNA reads as TGTGCCAGCAGCGTAGGGACTAGCTCGAACACCGGGGAGCTGTTTTTT.

The chain joins TRBV2 to TRBJ2-6; D is ambiguous. V lost 6 bases, J lost 0 bases, and 9 bases lay in between. The V gene's germline CDR1 is SNHLY and CDR2 FYNNEI. The CDR3 is 15 amino acids. CDR3 bases: TGTGCCAGCAGGCGGACGGTCTCTGGGGCCAACGTCCTGACTTTC. It codes for CASRRTVSGANVLTF.

This clone was seen a handful of times. V usage is TRBV20-1 and J usage is TRBJ2-1, with no clear D. Germline-derived CDR1 and CDR2 are DFQATT and SNEGSKA (reference sequence). The V and J ends lost 4 bases and 1 base respectively, with 2 bases between them. The CDR3 length is 11 residues. CDR3 bases: TGCAGTGCTATGTCCTACAATGAGCAGTTCTTC. Translating gives CSAMSYNEQFF.

The CDR3 loop is CASSLALGGGLNTGELFF. CDR3 DNA sequence: TGCGCCAGCAGCTTAGCCCTGGGCGGGGGCCTGAACACCGGGGAGCTGTTTTTT. The V call is TRBV5-1, the J call TRBJ2-2; tentative D call: TRBD2 (7 bases). The V end lost 2 bases, the J end lost 1 base, and 18 bases lay between the germline ends. The CDR3 totals 18 residues. CDR1 is SGHRS and CDR2 is YFSETQ in the germline V gene.

This clone was seen only a few times. The chain links TRBV4-1 to TRBJ2-5; 13 nucleotides align to TRBD2. CDR3 size: 17 residues. V trimming: 1 base; J trimming: 1 base; junction bases outside the gene matches: 3. Per the germline V gene, CDR1 is MGHRA and CDR2 is YSYEKL. CDR3 coding DNA: TGCGCCAGCAGCCAAGCTGGGACTAGCGGGGCCCAAGAGACCCAGTACTTC. Translating gives CASSQAGTSGAQETQYF.

The V call is TRBV19, the J call TRBJ2-1, with 7 bases lining up with TRBD2. V shed 3 bases and J 0 bases; nucleotides not matched to a gene: 2. The length of the CDR3 is 15 residues. Germline CDR1 is LNHDA and CDR2 is SQIVND (reference sequence). The DNA for the CDR3 is TGTGCCAGTAGTATCGCTAGCGGCTCCTACAATGAGCAGTTCTTC. Its translation: CASSIASGSYNEQFF.

The gene calls are TRBV11-3 and TRBJ1-2; D is ambiguous. This CDR3 has 14 amino acids. Germline lookup yields CDR1 SGHNT and CDR2 YENEEA. With 2 bases removed from V and 7 bases from J, the gap between germline ends came to 14 bases. The chain's CDR3 is CASSLNARSGGYTF. CDR3 nucleotides: TGTGCCAGCAGCTTAAACGCACGGTCCGGTGGCTACACCTTC. Using reference TRBV11-3 and TRBJ1-2 for the parts outside the CDR3, the full variable domain is EAGVVQSPRYKIIEKKQPVAFWCNPISGHNTLYWYLQNLGQGPELLIRYENEEAVDDSQLPKDRFSAERLKGVDSTLKIQPAELGDSAVYLCASSLNARSGGYTFGSGTRLTVV.

This clone was observed a few times. This chain connects TRBV30 to TRBJ2-1; D unclear. Trimming removed 2 bases at V and 2 bases at J, with 13 bases between. CDR1 is GTSNPN and CDR2 is SVGIG in the germline V gene (reference sequence). The CDR3 loop spans 15 amino acids. Here the CDR3 reads CAWSPPALAYNEQFF. CDR3 in DNA: TGTGCCTGGAGTCCTCCAGCCTTGGCCTACAATGAGCAGTTCTTC.

This chain uses TRBV4-1 with TRBJ2-5; D unclear. The end of the DNA is better explained by TRBJ2-7, so the J call may be wrong. The CDR3 extends over 13 amino acids. Germline values: CDR1 MGHRA, CDR2 YSYEKL. The CDR3 spells CASSRGPIYEQYF. CDR3 DNA: TGCGCCAGCAGCCGCGGCCCAATTTACGAGCAGTACTTC.

This chain connects TRBV2 to TRBJ2-2; 11 bases are shared with TRBD1. CDR1 is SNHLY and CDR2 is FYNNEI in the germline V gene. The junction had 9 bases not matched to a gene; V was cut back by 8 bases and J by 4 bases. This CDR3 has 16 residues. This chain's CDR3 is CASGLRDRGGTGELFF. Here the CDR3 DNA reads TGTGCCAGCGGGTTGCGGGACAGGGGGGGCACCGGGGAGCTGTTTTTT.

The chain joins TRBV5-1 to TRBJ1-2, with 8 bases lining up with TRBD1. With V trimmed by 4 bases and J by 8 bases, 10 bases remained unmatched. CDR3 length: 14 amino acids. Germline V gene sequence: CDR1 SGHRS, CDR2 YFSETQ. The CDR3 DNA is TGCGCCAGCAGCCGGGACAGGCTCGGGGACGGCTACACCTTC. This encodes CASSRDRLGDGYTF. Complete variable domain (other parts from reference TRBV5-1 and TRBJ1-2): KAGVTQTPRYLIKTRGQQVTLSCSPISGHRSVSWYQQTPGQGLQFLFEYFSETQRNKGNFPGRFSGRQFSNSRSEMNVSTLELGDSALYLCASSRDRLGDGYTFGSGTRLTVV.

The genes are TRBV28 and TRBJ2-3, with D possibly being TRBD1 or TRBD2 (5 bases each). Looked up from germline, CDR1 is MDHEN and CDR2 is SYDVKM. This CDR3 region has 14 residues. Trimming left V 5 bases short and J 2 bases short, with 11 bases between. In DNA, the CDR3 is TGTGCCAGCAGTGAACCGGGGCACACAGATACGCAGTATTTT. It specifies CASSEPGHTDTQYF.

The J gene is TRBJ2-6, the V gene TRBV7-3; D is ambiguous. Germline CDR1 reads SGHTA; CDR2 reads FQGTGA. Trimming removed 8 bases at V and 0 bases at J, with 8 bases between. This CDR3 is built from 14 residues. This CDR3 reads CASATGSGANVLTF. CDR3 sequence (DNA): TGTGCCAGCGCTACGGGCTCTGGGGCCAACGTCCTGACTTTC.

The genes are TRBV15 and TRBJ2-2; D uncertain. CDR1 and CDR2 from the germline V gene are LNHNV and YYDKDF (reference sequence). The V end lost 6 bases, the J end lost 1 base, and 12 bases lay between the germline ends. The length of the CDR3 is 15 residues. The CDR3 protein is CATSQDRMNTGELFF. The CDR3 DNA reads as TGTGCCACCAGTCAAGACCGGATGAACACCGGGGAGCTGTTTTTT.

This chain joins TRBV7-9 and TRBJ1-4; a possible D gene is TRBD1 (5 bases). V was cut by 5 bases and J by 7 bases, with 17 bases left in between. CDR3 length: 15 residues. Germline lookup yields CDR1 SEHNR and CDR2 FQNEAQ (reference sequence). The CDR3 reads CASSRFDSQSEKLFF. The CDR3 DNA is TGTGCCAGCAGCCGGTTCGACAGTCAAAGTGAAAAACTGTTTTTT.

Of note for this clone: The sample contains more than one DNA sequence encoding this CDR3. This rearrangement joins TRBV9 to TRBJ2-2; tentative D call: TRBD1 (6 bases). This CDR3 region has 15 residues. Per germline, CDR1 SGDLS and CDR2 YYNGEE. The ends were cut back, 1 base at V and 4 bases at J, with 11 bases in the middle. The CDR3 reads CASSVRQGSTGELFF. CDR3 sequence (DNA): TGTGCCAGCAGCGTAAGGCAGGGGAGCACCGGGGAGCTGTTTTTT.

This clone appeared a single time. CDR3 nucleotides: TGTGCCAGCAGCCCAGAAGGGTTATTCACCGGGGAGCTGTTTTTT. This translates into CASSPEGLFTGELFF. The V and J genes are TRBV5-8 and TRBJ2-2; D is uncertain. V lost 4 bases and J 4 bases, leaving 14 bases between the germline ends. Germline lookup yields CDR1 SGHTS and CDR2 YDEGEE. The CDR3 runs to 15 residues.

The V and J genes are TRBV2 and TRBJ1-4; possibly TRBD1 for D (6 bases). The CDR3 totals 13 residues. V lost 8 bases to trimming and J lost 7 bases, with 14 bases between them. CDR1 SNHLY and CDR2 FYNNEI come from the germline V gene. The CDR3 sequence: CASVRLGGEKLFF. In DNA, the CDR3 is TGTGCCAGCGTTCGGCTAGGGGGTGAAAAACTGTTTTTT.

In this sample, this clone turned up once. The genes are TRBV6-5 and TRBJ2-6, with 7 bases identical to TRBD1. CDR3 size: 14 residues. The V segment lost 10 bases and the J segment 4 bases; nucleotides outside the gene matches: 7. Germline CDR1 and CDR2: MNHEY and SVGAGI. The CDR3 is CATDRERGANVLTF. The DNA for the CDR3 is TGTGCCACTGACAGGGAAAGAGGGGCCAACGTCCTGACTTTC.

The chain couples TRBV6-1 to TRBJ2-7; 8 bases match TRBD2. The ends lost 8 bases at V and 1 base at J; junction bases unmatched: 10. CDR3 size: 15 residues. Germline lookup yields CDR1 MNHNS and CDR2 SASEGT. CDR3: CASSISAGGSYEQYF. The CDR3 region has the DNA TGTGCCAGCTCCATTAGTGCGGGGGGATCCTACGAGCAGTACTTC.